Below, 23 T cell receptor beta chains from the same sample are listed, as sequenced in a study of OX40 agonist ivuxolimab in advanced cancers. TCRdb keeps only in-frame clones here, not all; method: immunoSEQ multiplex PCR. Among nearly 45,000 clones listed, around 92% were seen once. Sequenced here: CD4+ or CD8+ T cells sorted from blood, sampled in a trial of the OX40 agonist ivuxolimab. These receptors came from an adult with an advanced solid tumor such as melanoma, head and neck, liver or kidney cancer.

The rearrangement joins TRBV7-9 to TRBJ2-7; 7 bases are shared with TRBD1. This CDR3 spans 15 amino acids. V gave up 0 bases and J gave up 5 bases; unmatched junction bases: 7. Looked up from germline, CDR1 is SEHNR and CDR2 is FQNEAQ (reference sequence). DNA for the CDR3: TGTGCCAGCAGCTTAGCGGGGCGACAGGGAGACGAGCAGTACTTC. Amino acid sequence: CASSLAGRQGDEQYF.

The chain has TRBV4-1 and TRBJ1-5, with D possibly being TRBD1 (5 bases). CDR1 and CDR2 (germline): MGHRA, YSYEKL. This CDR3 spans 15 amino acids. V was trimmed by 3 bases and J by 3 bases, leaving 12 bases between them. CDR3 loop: CASSHRDSNNQPQHF. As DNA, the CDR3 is TGCGCCAGCAGCCACCGAGACAGTAACAATCAGCCCCAGCATTTT.

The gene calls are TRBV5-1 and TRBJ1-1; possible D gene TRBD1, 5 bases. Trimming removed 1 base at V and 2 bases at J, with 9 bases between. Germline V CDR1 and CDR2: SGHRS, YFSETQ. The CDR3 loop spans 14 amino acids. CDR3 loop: CASSLRGRNTEAFF. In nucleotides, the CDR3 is TGCGCCAGCAGCTTGAGGGGACGCAACACTGAAGCTTTCTTT.

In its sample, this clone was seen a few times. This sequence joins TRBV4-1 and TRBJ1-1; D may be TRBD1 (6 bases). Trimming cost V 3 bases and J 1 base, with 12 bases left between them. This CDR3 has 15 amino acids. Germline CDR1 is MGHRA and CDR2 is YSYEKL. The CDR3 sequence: CASSHSRGGNTEAFF. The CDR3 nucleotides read TGCGCCAGCAGCCACTCACGAGGGGGGAACACTGAAGCTTTCTTT.

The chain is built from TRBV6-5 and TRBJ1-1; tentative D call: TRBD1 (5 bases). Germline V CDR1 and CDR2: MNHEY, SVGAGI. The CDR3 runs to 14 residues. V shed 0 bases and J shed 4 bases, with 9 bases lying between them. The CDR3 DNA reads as TGTGCCAGCAGTTACTCTAGGGGCGGCACTGAAGCTTTCTTT. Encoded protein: CASSYSRGGTEAFF.

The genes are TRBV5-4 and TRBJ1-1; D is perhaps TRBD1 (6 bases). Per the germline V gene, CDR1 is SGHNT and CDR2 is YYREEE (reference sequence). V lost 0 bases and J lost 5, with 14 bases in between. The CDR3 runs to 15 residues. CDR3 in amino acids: CASSLVTGILTEAFF. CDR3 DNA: TGTGCCAGCAGCTTGGTCACAGGGATTCTGACTGAAGCTTTCTTT.

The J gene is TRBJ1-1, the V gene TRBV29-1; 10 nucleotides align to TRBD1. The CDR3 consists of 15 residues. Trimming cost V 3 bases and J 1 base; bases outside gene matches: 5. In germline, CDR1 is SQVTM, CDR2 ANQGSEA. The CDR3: CSVDDRGRGNTEAFF. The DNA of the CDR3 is TGCAGCGTTGACGACAGGGGGCGCGGGAACACTGAAGCTTTCTTT.

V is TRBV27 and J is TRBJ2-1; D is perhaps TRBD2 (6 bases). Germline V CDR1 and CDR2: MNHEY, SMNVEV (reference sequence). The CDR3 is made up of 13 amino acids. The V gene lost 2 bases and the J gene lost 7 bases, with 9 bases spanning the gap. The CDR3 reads CASSLRTTNEQFF. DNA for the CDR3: TGTGCCAGCAGTTTAAGGACTACAAATGAGCAGTTCTTC.

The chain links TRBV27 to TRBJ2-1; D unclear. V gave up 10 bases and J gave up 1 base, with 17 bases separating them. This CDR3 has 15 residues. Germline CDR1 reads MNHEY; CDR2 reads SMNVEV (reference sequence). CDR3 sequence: CATLDGLVSYNEQFF. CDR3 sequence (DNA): TGTGCCACCTTAGACGGGCTAGTATCCTACAATGAGCAGTTCTTC.

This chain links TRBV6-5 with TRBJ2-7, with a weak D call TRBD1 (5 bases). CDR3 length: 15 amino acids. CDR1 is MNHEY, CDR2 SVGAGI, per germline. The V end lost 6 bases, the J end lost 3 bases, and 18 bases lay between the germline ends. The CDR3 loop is CASRPQGFSHYEQYF. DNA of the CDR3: TGTGCCAGCAGACCGCAGGGATTTAGTCACTACGAGCAGTACTTC.

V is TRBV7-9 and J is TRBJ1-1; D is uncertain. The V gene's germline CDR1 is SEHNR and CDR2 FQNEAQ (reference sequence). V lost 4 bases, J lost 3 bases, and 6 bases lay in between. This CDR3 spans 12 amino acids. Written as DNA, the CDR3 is TGTGCCAGCAGCTCAGGTTACACTGAAGCTTTCTTT. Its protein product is CASSSGYTEAFF.

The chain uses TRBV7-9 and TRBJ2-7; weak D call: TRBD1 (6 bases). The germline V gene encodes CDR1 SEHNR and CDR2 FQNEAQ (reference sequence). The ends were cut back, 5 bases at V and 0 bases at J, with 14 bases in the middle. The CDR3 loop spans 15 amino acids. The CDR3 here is CASSPEGVGSYEQYF. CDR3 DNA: TGTGCCAGCAGCCCTGAGGGGGTGGGCTCCTACGAGCAGTACTTC.

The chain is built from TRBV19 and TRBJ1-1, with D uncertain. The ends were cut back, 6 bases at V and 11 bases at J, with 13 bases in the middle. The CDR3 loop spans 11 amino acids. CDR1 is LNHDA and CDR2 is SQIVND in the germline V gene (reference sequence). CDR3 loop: CASRGSLGAFF. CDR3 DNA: TGTGCCAGTAGGGGATCGTTGGGGGCTTTCTTT.

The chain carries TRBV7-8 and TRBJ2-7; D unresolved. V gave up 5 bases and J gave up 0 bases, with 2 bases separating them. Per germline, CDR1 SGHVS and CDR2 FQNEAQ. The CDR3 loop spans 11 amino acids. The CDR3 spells CASSDSYEQYF. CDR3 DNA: TGTGCCAGCAGCGACTCCTACGAGCAGTACTTC.

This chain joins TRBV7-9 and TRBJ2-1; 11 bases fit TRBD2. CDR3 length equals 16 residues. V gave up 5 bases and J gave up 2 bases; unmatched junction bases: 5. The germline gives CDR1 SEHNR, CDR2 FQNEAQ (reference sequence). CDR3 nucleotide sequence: TGTGCCAGCAGCCCTATTAGCGGGAGGGCCTACAATGAGCAGTTCTTC. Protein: CASSPISGRAYNEQFF. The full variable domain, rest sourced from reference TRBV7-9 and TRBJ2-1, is DTGVSQNPRHKITKRGQNVTFRCDPISEHNRLYWYRQTLGQGPEFLTYFQNEAQLEKSRLLSDRFSAERPKGSFSTLEIQRTEQGDSAMYLCASSPISGRAYNEQFFGPGTRLTVL.

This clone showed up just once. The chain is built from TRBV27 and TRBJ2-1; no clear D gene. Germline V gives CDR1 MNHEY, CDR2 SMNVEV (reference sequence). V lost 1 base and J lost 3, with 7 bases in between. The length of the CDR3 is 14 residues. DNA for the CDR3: TGTGCCAGCAGTTTATGGACCAACTACAATGAGCAGTTCTTC. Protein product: CASSLWTNYNEQFF.

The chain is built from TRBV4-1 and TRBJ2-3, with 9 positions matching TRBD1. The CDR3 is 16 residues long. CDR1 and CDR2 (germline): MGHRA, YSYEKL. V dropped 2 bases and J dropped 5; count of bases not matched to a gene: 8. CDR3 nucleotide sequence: TGCGCCAGCAGCCAAACTCCGGGACAGGGATTAGATACGCAGTATTTT. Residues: CASSQTPGQGLDTQYF.

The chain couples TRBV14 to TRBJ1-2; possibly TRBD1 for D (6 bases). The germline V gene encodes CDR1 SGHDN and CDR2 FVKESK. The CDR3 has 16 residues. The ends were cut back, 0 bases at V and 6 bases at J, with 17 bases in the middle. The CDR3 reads CASSQDVGGGAHGYTF. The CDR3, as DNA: TGTGCCAGCAGCCAAGATGTTGGTGGGGGGGCGCATGGCTACACCTTC.

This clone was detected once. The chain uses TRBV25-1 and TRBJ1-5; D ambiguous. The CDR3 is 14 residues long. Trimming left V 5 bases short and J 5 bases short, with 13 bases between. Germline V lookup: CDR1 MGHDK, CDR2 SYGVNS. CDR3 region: CASSIRGTHQPQHF. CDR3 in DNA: TGTGCCAGCAGTATCAGAGGAACCCATCAGCCCCAGCATTTT.

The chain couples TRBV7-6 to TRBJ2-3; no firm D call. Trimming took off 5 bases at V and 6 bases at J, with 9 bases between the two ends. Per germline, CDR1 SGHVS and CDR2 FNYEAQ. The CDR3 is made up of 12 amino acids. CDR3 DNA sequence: TGTGCCAGCAGCCGATCGATGGATACGCAGTATTTT. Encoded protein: CASSRSMDTQYF.

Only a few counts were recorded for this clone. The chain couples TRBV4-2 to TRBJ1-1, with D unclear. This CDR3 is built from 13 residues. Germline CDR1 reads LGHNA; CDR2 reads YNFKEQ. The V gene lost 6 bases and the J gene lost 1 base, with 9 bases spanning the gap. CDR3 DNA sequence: TGTGCCAGCAGACCATCAGCGAACACTGAAGCTTTCTTT. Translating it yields CASRPSANTEAFF.

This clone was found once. The CDR3 nucleotides read TGTGCCAGCAGCGTAGTATCCGGGGCTGAAGCTTTCTTT. It encodes CASSVVSGAEAFF. V is TRBV9 and J is TRBJ1-1; no firm D call. The CDR3 length is 13 residues. Looked up from germline, CDR1 is SGDLS and CDR2 is YYNGEE. V was cut by 0 bases and J by 6 bases, with 9 bases left in between.

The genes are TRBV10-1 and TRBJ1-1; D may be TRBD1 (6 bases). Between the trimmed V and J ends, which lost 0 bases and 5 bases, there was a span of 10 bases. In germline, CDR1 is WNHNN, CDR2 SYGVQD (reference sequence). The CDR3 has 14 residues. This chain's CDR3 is CASSESQGWTEAFF. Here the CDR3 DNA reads TGCGCCAGCAGTGAGTCCCAGGGGTGGACTGAAGCTTTCTTT.